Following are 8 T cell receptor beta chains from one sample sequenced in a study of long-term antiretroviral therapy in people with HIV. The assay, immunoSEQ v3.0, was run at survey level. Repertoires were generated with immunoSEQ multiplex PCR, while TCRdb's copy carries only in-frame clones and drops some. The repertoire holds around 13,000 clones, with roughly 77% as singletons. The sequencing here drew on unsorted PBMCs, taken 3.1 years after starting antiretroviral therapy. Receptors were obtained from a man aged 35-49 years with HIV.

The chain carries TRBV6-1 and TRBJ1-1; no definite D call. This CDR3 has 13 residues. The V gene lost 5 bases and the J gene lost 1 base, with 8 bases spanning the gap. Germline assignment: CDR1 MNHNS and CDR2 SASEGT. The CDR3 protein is CASSRFGNTEAFF. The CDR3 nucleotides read TGTGCCAGCAGTAGATTCGGGAACACTGAAGCTTTCTTT.

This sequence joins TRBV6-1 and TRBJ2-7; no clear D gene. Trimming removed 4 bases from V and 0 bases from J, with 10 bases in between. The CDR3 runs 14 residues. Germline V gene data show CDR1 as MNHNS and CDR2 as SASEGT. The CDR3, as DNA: TGTGCCAGCAGTGGTTTCCATAGCTCCTACGAGCAGTACTTC. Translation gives CASSGFHSSYEQYF.

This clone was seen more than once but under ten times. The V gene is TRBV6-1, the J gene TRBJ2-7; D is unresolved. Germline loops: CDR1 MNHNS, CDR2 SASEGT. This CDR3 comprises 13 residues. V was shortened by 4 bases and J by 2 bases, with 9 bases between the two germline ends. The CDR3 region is CASSVDRTYEQYF. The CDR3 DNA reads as TGTGCCAGCAGTGTGGACCGAACCTACGAGCAGTACTTC.

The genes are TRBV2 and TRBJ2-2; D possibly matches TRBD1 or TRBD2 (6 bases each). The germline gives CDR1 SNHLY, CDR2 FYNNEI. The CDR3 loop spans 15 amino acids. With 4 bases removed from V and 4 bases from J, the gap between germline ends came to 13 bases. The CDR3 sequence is CASSVWGAVTGELFF. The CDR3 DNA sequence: TGTGCCAGCAGTGTGTGGGGGGCGGTCACCGGGGAGCTGTTTTTT.

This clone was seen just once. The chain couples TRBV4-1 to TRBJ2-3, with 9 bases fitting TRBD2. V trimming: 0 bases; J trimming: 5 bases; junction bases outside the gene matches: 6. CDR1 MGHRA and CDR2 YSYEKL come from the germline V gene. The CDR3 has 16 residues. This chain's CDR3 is CASSQEALAGIDTQYF. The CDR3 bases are TGCGCCAGCAGCCAAGAAGCCCTAGCGGGGATAGATACGCAGTATTTT.

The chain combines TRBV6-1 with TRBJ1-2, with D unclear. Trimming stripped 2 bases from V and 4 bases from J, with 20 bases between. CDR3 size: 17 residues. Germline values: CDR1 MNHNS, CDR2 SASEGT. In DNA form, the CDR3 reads TGTGCCAGCAGTGAATCGACGTTGGAGGTACCTATCTATGGCTACACCTTC. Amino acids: CASSESTLEVPIYGYTF.

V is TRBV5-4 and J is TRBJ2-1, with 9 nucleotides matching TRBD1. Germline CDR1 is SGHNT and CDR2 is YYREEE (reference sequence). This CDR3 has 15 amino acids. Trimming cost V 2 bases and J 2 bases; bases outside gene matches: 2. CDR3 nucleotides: TGTGCCAGCAGCTTAACAGGGGGCACCTACAATGAGCAGTTCTTC. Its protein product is CASSLTGGTYNEQFF.

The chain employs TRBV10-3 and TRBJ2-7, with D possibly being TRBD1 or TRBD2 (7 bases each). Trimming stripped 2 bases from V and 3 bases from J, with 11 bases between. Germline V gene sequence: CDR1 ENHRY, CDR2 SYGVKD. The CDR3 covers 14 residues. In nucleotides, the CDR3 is TGTGCCATCAGTGAGCAGGGGGGGAGCTACGAGCAGTACTTC. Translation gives CAISEQGGSYEQYF.